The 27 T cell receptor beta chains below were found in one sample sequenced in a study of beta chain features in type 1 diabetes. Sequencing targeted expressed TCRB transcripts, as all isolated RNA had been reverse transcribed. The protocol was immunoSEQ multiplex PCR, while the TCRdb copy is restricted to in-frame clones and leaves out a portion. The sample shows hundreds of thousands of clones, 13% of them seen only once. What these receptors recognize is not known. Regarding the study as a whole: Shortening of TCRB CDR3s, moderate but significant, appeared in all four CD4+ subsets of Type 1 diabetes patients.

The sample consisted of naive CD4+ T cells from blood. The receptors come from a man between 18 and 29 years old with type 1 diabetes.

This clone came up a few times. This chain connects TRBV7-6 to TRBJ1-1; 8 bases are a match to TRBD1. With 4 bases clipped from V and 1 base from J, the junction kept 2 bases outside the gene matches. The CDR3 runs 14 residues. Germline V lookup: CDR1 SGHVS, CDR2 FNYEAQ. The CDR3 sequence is CASSSGTGNTEAFF. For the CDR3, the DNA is TGTGCCAGCAGCTCAGGGACAGGGAACACTGAAGCTTTCTTT.

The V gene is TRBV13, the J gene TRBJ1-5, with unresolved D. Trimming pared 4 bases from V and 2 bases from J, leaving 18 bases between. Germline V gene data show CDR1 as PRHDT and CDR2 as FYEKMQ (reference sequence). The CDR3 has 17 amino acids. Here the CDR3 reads CASSSQMGGVGNQPQHF. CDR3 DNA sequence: TGTGCCAGCAGCTCGCAAATGGGTGGAGTGGGCAATCAGCCCCAGCATTTT.

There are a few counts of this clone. In DNA, the CDR3 is TGCAGCGTTCTACTATCGAACACTGAAGCTTTCTTT. Translation gives CSVLLSNTEAFF. The V and J genes are TRBV29-1 and TRBJ1-1, with unresolved D. The V gene's germline CDR1 is SQVTM and CDR2 ANQGSEA. The CDR3 has 12 amino acids. Trimming removed 5 bases from V and 1 base from J, with 8 bases in between.

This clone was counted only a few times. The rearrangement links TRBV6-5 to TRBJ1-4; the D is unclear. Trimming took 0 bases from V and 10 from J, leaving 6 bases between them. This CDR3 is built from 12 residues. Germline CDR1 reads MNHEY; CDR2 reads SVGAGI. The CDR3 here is CASSYSSGKLFF. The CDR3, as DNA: TGTGCCAGCAGTTACTCGAGTGGAAAACTGTTTTTT.

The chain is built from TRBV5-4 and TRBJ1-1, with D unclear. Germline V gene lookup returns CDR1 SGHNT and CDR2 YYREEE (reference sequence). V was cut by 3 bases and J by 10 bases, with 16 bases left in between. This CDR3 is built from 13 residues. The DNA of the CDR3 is TGTGCCAGCAGCTCCAATAATGAATGGTCAGCTTTCTTT. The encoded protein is CASSSNNEWSAFF.

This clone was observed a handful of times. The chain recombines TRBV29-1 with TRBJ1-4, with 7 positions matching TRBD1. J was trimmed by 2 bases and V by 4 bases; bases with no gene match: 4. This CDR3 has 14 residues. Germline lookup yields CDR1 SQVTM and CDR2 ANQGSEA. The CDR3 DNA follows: TGCAGCGTTGCTAAACAGGGGACTAATGAAAAACTGTTTTTT. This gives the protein CSVAKQGTNEKLFF.

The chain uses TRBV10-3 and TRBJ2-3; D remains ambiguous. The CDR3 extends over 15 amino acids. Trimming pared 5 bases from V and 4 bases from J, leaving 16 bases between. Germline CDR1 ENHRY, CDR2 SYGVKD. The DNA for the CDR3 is TGTGCCATCAGTACCCTCCTGATGAGTCCAGATACGCAGTATTTT. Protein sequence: CAISTLLMSPDTQYF.

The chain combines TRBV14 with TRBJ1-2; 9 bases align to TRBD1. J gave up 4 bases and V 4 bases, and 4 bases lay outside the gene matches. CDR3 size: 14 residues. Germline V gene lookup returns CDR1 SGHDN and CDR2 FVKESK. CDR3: CASSLGQGSYGYTF. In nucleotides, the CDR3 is TGTGCCAGCAGCCTGGGACAGGGTAGCTATGGCTACACCTTC.

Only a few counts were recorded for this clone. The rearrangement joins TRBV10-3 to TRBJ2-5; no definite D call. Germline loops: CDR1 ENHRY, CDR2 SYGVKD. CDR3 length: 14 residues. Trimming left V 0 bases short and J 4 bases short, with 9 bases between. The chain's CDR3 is CAISESGPGETQYF. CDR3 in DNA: TGTGCCATCAGTGAGTCTGGACCTGGAGAGACCCAGTACTTC.

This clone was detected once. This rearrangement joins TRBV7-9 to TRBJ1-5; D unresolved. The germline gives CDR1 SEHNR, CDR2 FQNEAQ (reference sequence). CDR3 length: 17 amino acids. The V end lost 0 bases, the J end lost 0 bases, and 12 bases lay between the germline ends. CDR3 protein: CASSLALVGNSNQPQHF. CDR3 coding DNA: TGTGCCAGCAGCTTAGCGCTGGTAGGAAATAGCAATCAGCCCCAGCATTTT.

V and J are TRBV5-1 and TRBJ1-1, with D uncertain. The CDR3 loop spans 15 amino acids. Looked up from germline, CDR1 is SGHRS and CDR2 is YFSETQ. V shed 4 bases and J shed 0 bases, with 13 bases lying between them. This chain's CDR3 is CASSLDPVMNTEAFF. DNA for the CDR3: TGCGCCAGCAGCCTAGATCCAGTCATGAACACTGAAGCTTTCTTT.

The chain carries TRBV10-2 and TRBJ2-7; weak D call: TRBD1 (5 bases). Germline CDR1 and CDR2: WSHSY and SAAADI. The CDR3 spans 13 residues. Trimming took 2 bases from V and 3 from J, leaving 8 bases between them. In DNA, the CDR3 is TGCGCCAGCAGTGAGAGACAGAGCTACGAGCAGTACTTC. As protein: CASSERQSYEQYF.

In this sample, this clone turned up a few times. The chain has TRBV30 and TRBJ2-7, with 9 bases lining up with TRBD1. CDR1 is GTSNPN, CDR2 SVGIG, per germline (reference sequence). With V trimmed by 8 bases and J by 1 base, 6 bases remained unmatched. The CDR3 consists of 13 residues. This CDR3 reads CAHTGTGSYEQYF. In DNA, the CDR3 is TGTGCCCATACCGGGACAGGGTCCTACGAGCAGTACTTC.

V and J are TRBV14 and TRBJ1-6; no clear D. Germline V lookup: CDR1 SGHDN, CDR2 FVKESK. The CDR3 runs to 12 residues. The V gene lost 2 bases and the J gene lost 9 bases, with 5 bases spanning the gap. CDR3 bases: TGTGCCAGCAGCCAAAGACTTTCACCCCTCCACTTT. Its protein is CASSQRLSPLHF.

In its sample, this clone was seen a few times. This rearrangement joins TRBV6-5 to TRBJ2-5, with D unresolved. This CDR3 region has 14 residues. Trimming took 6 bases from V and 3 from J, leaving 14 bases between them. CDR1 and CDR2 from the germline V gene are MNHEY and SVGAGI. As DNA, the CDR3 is TGTGCCAGCAGCCAGGTGGGGTCTAAAGAGACCCAGTACTTC. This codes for CASSQVGSKETQYF.

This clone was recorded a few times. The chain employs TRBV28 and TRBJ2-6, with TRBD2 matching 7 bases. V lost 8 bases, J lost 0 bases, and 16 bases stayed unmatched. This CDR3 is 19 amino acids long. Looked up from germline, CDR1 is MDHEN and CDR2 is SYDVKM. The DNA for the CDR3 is TGTGCCAGCGCTGTAGGCCATAGCGGGCTAGCCTCTGGGGCCAACGTCCTGACTTTC. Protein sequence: CASAVGHSGLASGANVLTF.

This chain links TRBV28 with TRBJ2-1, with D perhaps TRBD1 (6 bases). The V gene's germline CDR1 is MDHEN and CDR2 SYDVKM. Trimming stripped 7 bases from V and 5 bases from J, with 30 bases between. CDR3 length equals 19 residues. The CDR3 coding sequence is TGTGCCAGCACCGAGGGGGTCAGAACGAAGCGGTCCCTGAACAATGAGCAGTTCTTC. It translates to CASTEGVRTKRSLNNEQFF.

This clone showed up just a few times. CDR3 residues: CASSVQGTHTGELFF. As DNA, the CDR3 is TGTGCCAGCAGTGTACAGGGGACTCACACCGGGGAGCTGTTTTTT. V and J are TRBV25-1 and TRBJ2-2; D is possibly TRBD1 (7 bases). The CDR3 sequence is 15 residues long. Trimming stripped 4 bases from V and 3 bases from J, with 12 bases between. Germline V gene lookup returns CDR1 MGHDK and CDR2 SYGVNS.

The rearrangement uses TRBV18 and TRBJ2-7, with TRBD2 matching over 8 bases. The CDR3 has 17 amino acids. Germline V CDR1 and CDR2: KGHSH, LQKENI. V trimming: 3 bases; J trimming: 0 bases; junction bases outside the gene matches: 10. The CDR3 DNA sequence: TGTGCCAGCTCACCCAAAGAGTCCGGGACTAGCTCCTACGAGCAGTACTTC. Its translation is CASSPKESGTSSYEQYF.

CDR3 nucleotide sequence: TGCGCCAGCAGCCACCGGGGGCGAGGGTACGAGCAGTACTTC. Translating it yields CASSHRGRGYEQYF. The chain couples TRBV4-1 to TRBJ2-7; tentatively, D is TRBD1 or TRBD2 (6 bases each). Trimming stripped 3 bases from V and 4 bases from J, with 13 bases between. This CDR3 is built from 14 residues. The germline V gene encodes CDR1 MGHRA and CDR2 YSYEKL.

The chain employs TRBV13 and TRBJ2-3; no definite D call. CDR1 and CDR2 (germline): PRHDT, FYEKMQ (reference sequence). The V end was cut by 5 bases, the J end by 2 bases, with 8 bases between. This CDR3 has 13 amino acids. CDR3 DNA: TGTGCCAGCAGCCCTCGGATCACAGATACGCAGTATTTT. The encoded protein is CASSPRITDTQYF. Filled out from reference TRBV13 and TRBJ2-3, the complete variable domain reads AAGVIQSPRHLIKEKRETATLKCYPIPRHDTVYWYQQGPGQDPQFLISFYEKMQSDKGSIPDRFSAQQFSDYHSELNMSSLELGDSALYFCASSPRITDTQYFGPGTRLTVL.

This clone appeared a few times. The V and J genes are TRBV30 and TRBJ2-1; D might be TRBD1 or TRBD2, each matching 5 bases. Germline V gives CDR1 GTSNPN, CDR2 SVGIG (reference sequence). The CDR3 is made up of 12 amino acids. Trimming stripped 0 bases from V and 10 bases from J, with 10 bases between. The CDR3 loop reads CAWSVVGGEQFF. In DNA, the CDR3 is TGTGCCTGGAGTGTAGTTGGGGGAGAGCAGTTCTTC.

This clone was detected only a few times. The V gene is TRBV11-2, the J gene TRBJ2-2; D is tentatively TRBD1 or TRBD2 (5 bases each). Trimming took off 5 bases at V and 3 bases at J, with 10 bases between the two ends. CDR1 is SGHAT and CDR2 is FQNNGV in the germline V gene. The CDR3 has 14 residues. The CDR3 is CASSPEGYTGELFF. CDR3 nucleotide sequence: TGTGCCAGCAGCCCAGAGGGGTACACCGGGGAGCTGTTTTTT.

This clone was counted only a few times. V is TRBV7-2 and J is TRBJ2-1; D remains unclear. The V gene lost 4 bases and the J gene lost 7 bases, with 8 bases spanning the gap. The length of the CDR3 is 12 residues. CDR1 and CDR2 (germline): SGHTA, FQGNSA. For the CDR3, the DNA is TGTGCCAGCAGCTCATACCCGAATGAGCAGTTCTTC. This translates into CASSSYPNEQFF.

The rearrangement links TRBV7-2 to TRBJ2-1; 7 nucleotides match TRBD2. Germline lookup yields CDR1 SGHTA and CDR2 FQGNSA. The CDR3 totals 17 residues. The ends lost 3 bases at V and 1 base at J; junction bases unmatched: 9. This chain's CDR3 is CASSFSGTTGSYNEQFF. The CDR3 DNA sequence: TGTGCCAGCAGCTTCTCCGGGACTACGGGATCCTACAATGAGCAGTTCTTC.

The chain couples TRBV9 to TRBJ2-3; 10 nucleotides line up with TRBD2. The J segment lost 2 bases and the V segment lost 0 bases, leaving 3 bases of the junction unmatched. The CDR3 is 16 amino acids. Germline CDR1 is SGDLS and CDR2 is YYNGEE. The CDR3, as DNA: TGTGCCAGCAGCGTAGCTAGCGGGGGCCACACAGATACGCAGTATTTT. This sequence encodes CASSVASGGHTDTQYF.

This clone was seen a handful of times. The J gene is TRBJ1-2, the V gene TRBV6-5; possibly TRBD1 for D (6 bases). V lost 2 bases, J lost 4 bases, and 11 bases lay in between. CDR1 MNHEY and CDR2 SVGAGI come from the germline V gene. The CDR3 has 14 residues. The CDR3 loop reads CASSYGGHGYGYTF. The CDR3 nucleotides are TGTGCCAGCAGTTACGGGGGGCACGGCTATGGCTACACCTTC.